A selection of T cell receptor beta chains follows, all from one sample in a study of blood T cell repertoires in COVID-19. Some clones are missing from TCRdb's copy, which holds only in-frame ones; the method was immunoSEQ multiplex PCR. This table has roughly 260,000 clones, 80% to 95% appearing once. The sample comprised PBMCs or T cells enriched from blood (not recorded which). Source of these receptors: a woman between 18 and 29 years old who had recovered from COVID-19. The CDR3 runs from the conserved cysteine through the conserved F or W. The D gene is left open where the match is weak. The size of a clone is reported for some rows only, either as once, few or many, or as a class for expanded clones.

D gene | J gene | clone size | V gene | CDR3 DNA | CDR3 protein
NA | TRBJ1-4 | NA | TRBV2 | TGTGCCAGCAGGACAACCGGGACTCCCCTATGGGCCTTT | CASRTTGTPLWAF
NA | TRBJ2-7 | few | TRBV12-3/TRBV12-4 | TGTGCCAGCAGTTTGGAACAGAACTACGAGCAGTACTTC | CASSLEQNYEQYF
TRBD1 | TRBJ2-5 | NA | TRBV5-1 | TGCGCCAGCAGCCACGGACAGGGAAATCAAGAGACCCAGTACTTC | CASSHGQGNQETQYF
NA | TRBJ2-1 | NA | TRBV6-1 | TGTGCCAGCAGTGAAGGGATGACTATACCTACATATGAGCAGTTCTTC | CASSEGMTIPTYEQFF
TRBD1 | TRBJ2-7 | NA | TRBV6-6 | TGTGCCAGCAGTTACGGCGACAGGGTTTATGACGAGCAGTACTTC | CASSYGDRVYDEQYF
NA | TRBJ2-7 | NA | TRBV28 | TGTGCCAGCAGTTTATACTCGAGCTCCTACGAGCAGTACTTC | CASSLYSSSYEQYF
TRBD1 | TRBJ1-3 | NA | TRBV5-1 | TGCGCCAGCACGTCCGGGACAGCTGGAAACACCATATATTTT | CASTSGTAGNTIYF
NA | TRBJ1-1 | NA | TRBV29-1 | TGCAGCGTTAGGCGGGGAGGATACACTGAAGCTTTCTTT | CSVRRGGYTEAFF
NA | TRBJ2-3 | once | TRBV5-1 | TGCGCCAGCAGCTCCCGGGGTCGGGAGTGGGCAGATACGCAGTATTTT | CASSSRGREWADTQYF
NA | TRBJ1-3 | NA | TRBV7-2 | TGTGCCAGCAGCGACAGCGGGGGGTCGGGAAACACCATATATTTT | CASSDSGGSGNTIYF
NA | TRBJ1-1 | NA | TRBV7-9 | TGTGCCAGCAGCGCAGGCAGCTTGAACACTGAAGCTTTCTTT | CASSAGSLNTEAFF
NA | TRBJ2-7 | NA | TRBV4-1 | TGCGCCAGCAGCCAAGATCGGCGGGCTTTATCCTACGAGCAGTACTTC | CASSQDRRALSYEQYF
TRBD1 | TRBJ1-2 | NA | TRBV19 | TGTGCCAGTAGTATAATGGGACAGGGATCAGGCTACACCTTC | CASSIMGQGSGYTF
TRBD1 | TRBJ2-2 | NA | TRBV29-1 | TGCAGCGCGAGACAGGGGGCGAACACCGGGGAGCTGTTTTTT | CSARQGANTGELFF
TRBD1 | TRBJ1-1 | NA | TRBV7-9 | TGTGCCAGCAGCCGTACAGGGGACACTGAAGCTTTCTTT | CASSRTGDTEAFF
NA | TRBJ1-6 | NA | TRBV5-8 | TGTGCCAGCAGCAGCGGCTCCTATAATTCACCCCTCCACTTT | CASSSGSYNSPLHF
TRBD2 | TRBJ2-7 | NA | TRBV5-6 | TGTGCCAGCAGTCCTCTAGCGGGGTCTCCTAAGGAGCAGTACTTC | CASSPLAGSPKEQYF
TRBD1 | TRBJ1-1 | once | TRBV9 | TGTGCCAGCAGCGTTTCTAACTCCGGGACAGGGTCTTATTCCACTGAAGCTTTCTTT | CASSVSNSGTGSYSTEAFF
NA | TRBJ1-1 | few | TRBV28 | TGTGCCAGCAGTTTAAGGGGACTTAGTACTGAAGCTTTCTTT | CASSLRGLSTEAFF
NA | TRBJ2-2 | NA | TRBV24-1 | TGTGCCACGCAAGGGACACTAGACACCGGGGAGCTGTTTTTT | CATQGTLDTGELFF
TRBD2 | TRBJ2-3 | NA | TRBV5-6 | TGTGCCAGCAGTGTAGCGGGAGACCCAACAGATACGCAGTATTTT | CASSVAGDPTDTQYF
TRBD2 | TRBJ2-1 | NA | TRBV7-9 | TGTGCCAGCAGCCCACGGGGGGGATCCTACAATGAGCAGTTCTTC | CASSPRGGSYNEQFF